The 13 T cell receptor beta chains below were found in one sample sequenced in a study of blood T cell repertoires in COVID-19. Clones were read by immunoSEQ multiplex PCR, and TCRdb kept only the in-frame ones, dropping some. In the table there are about 220,000 clones, roughly four fifths of which are singletons. The sample was peripheral blood. These TCRs come from a woman between 65 and 79 years old with COVID-19, enrolled during active disease.

The chain links TRBV2 to TRBJ1-1; D remains unclear. The CDR3 is 14 amino acids. V was pared by 2 bases and J by 5 bases, with 12 bases between. Germline lookup yields CDR1 SNHLY and CDR2 FYNNEI. CDR3 DNA sequence: TGTGCCAGCAGTGAACGGGAGGGAAGGACTGAAGCTTTCTTT. Amino acid sequence: CASSEREGRTEAFF.

The CDR3 reads CASSRDSSSFLEKLFF. The CDR3 DNA follows: TGTGCCAGCTCACGCGACAGCTCCTCATTCTTAGAAAAACTGTTTTTT. The rearrangement links TRBV18 to TRBJ1-4, with D perhaps TRBD1 (5 bases). CDR1 is KGHSH and CDR2 is LQKENI in the germline V gene. Deletions cut 4 bases from V and 8 bases from J, with 20 bases between. The CDR3 sequence is 16 residues long.

This clone was counted only a few times. J is TRBJ2-1 and V is TRBV7-9; 7 nucleotides line up with TRBD2. Trimming took 6 bases from V and 13 from J; bases not matched to a gene: 9. The CDR3 consists of 12 residues. Germline V gene sequence: CDR1 SEHNR, CDR2 FQNEAQ (reference sequence). CDR3 residues: CASSPSGGIQFF. The CDR3 nucleotides are TGTGCCAGCAGTCCTAGCGGCGGGATACAGTTCTTC.

The chain joins TRBV3-1 (or the pseudogene TRBV3-2) to TRBJ2-1, with TRBD2 matching over 7 bases. Per the germline V gene, CDR1 is LGHDT and CDR2 is YNNKEL (reference sequence). The ends lost 5 bases at V and 11 bases at J; junction bases unmatched: 12. The CDR3 is made up of 14 amino acids. In nucleotides, the CDR3 is TGTGCCAGCAGCTACGGGACTACCGTGCTACAGCAGTTCTTC. It yields the protein CASSYGTTVLQQFF.

This clone showed up just once. One base away lies a much larger clone, so this may be a sequencing read error. The V gene is TRBV6-1, the J gene TRBJ1-2; 9 nucleotides line up with TRBD1. From germline, CDR1 is MNHNS and CDR2 SASEGT. The CDR3 has 14 amino acids. Losses at the gene ends were 1 base for V and 3 bases for J; bases not matched to a gene: 0. CDR3 in DNA: TGTGCCAGCAGTGAAGGGACAGGGGACTATGGCTACACCTTC. It translates to CASSEGTGDYGYTF.

V is TRBV30 and J is TRBJ2-7; D may be TRBD1 (6 bases). V lost 3 bases and J 5 bases, leaving 11 bases between the germline ends. The CDR3 runs 12 residues. Germline V gene data show CDR1 as GTSNPN and CDR2 as SVGIG (reference sequence). DNA of the CDR3: TGTGCCTGGAGGCCCTGGACAGACGAGCAGTACTTC. As protein: CAWRPWTDEQYF.

The V call is TRBV6-1, the J call TRBJ2-1; TRBD2 agrees at 9 bases. This CDR3 is 15 amino acids long. J was trimmed by 7 bases and V by 6 bases; bases with no gene match: 10. In germline, CDR1 is MNHNS, CDR2 SASEGT. CDR3 DNA: TGTGCCAGCAGCCGAAAGCGGGAGGTTCAAAATGAGCAGTTCTTC. This translates into CASSRKREVQNEQFF.

This chain links TRBV4-1 with TRBJ1-1; TRBD1 is a possible D gene (6 bases). The CDR3 covers 13 residues. V lost 3 bases and J lost 11, with 16 bases in between. CDR1 is MGHRA and CDR2 is YSYEKL in the germline V gene. CDR3 nucleotide sequence: TGCGCCAGCAGCCAGAGATCCAGGGGAACGGCTTTCTTT. Its protein is CASSQRSRGTAFF.

The chain employs TRBV4-1 and TRBJ2-1; 9 bases are a match to TRBD1. This CDR3 is 16 amino acids long. From germline, CDR1 is MGHRA and CDR2 YSYEKL. Germline trimming cut 4 bases from V and 0 bases from J; bases unmatched to any gene: 4. CDR3 amino acids: CASSLRQGVSYNEQFF. CDR3 sequence (DNA): TGCGCCAGCAGCCTCAGACAGGGGGTCTCCTACAATGAGCAGTTCTTC.

This clone was seen a single time. V gene TRBV30 combines with J gene TRBJ1-5, with D maybe TRBD1 (5 bases). Between the trimmed V and J ends, which lost 0 bases and 7 bases, there was a span of 10 bases. The CDR3 is made up of 13 amino acids. The germline gives CDR1 GTSNPN, CDR2 SVGIG (reference sequence). The CDR3 DNA sequence: TGTGCCTGGAGTGTACGGGGGGACCAGCCCCAGCATTTT. Translating gives CAWSVRGDQPQHF.

J is TRBJ1-4 and V is TRBV15; 7 bases are a match to TRBD1. The CDR3 sequence is 14 residues long. In germline, CDR1 is LNHNV, CDR2 YYDKDF (reference sequence). V shed 1 base, J shed 5 bases, and the junction held 1 base outside the gene matches. CDR3 nucleotide sequence: TGTGCCACCAGCAGAGGAGGGGGCAATGAAAAACTGTTTTTT. It specifies CATSRGGGNEKLFF.

This sequence joins TRBV30 and TRBJ1-2, with TRBD1 identical over 7 bases. CDR1 is GTSNPN, CDR2 SVGIG, per germline (reference sequence). The CDR3 has 13 amino acids. After removal of 3 bases from V and 9 bases from J, the junction contained 10 bases not matched to a gene. The CDR3, as DNA: TGTGCCTGGAGCGCGGACAGGCATTGGAGCTACACCTTC. Amino acid sequence: CAWSADRHWSYTF.

This clone has more than one count but fewer than ten. The chain couples TRBV28 to TRBJ1-2, with D possibly matching TRBD1 (5 bases). Germline V lookup: CDR1 MDHEN, CDR2 SYDVKM. The ends were cut back, 3 bases at V and 3 bases at J, with 11 bases in the middle. The CDR3 totals 14 residues. This chain's CDR3 is CASSFQGRHYGYTF. The CDR3 DNA reads TGTGCCAGCAGTTTTCAGGGTAGACACTATGGCTACACCTTC.